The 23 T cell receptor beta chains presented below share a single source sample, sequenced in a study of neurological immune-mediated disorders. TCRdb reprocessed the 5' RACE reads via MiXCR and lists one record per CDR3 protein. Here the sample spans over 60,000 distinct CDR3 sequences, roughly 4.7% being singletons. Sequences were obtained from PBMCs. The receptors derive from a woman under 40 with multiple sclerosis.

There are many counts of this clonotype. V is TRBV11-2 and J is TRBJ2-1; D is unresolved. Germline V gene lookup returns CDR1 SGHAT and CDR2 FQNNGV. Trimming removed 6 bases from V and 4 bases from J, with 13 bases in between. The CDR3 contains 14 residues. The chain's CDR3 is CASRDERTYNEQFF. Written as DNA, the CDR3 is TGTGCCAGCAGAGACGAAAGAACTTACAATGAGCAGTTCTTC.

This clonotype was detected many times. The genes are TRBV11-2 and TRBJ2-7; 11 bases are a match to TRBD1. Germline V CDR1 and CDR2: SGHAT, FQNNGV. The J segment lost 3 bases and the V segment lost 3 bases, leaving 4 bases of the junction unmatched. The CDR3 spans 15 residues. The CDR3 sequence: CASSFRDRGFYEQYF. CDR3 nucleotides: TGTGCCAGCAGCTTCCGGGACAGGGGGTTCTACGAGCAGTACTTC.

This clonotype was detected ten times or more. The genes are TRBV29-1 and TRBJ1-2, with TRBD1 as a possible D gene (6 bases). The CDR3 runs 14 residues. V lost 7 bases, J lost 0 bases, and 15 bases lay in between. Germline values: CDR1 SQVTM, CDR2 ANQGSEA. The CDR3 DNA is TGCAGCGCCGTGGGGGCAGCCGCTAACTATGGCTACACCTTC. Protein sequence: CSAVGAAANYGYTF. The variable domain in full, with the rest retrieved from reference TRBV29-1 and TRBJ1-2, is SAVISQKPSRDICQRGTSLTIQCQVDSQVTMMFWYRQQPGQSLTLIATANQGSEATYESGFVIDKFPISRPNLTFSTLTVSNMSPEDSSIYLCSAVGAAANYGYTFGSGTRLTVV.

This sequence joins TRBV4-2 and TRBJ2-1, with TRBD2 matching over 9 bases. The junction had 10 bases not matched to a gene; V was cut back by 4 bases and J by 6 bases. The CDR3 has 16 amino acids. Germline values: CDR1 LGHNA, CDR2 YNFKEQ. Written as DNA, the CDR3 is TGTGCCAGCAGCCTTACTACCGCGGGGGGGATCAATGAGCAGTTCTTC. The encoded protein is CASSLTTAGGINEQFF.

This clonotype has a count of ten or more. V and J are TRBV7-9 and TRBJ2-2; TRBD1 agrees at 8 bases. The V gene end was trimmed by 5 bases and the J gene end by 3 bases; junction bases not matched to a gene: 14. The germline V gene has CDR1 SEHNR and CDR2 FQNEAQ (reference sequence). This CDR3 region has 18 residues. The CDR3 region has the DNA TGTGCCAGCAGCGCACGACAGGGGATGGTTTCGGACACCGGGGAGCTGTTTTTT. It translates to CASSARQGMVSDTGELFF. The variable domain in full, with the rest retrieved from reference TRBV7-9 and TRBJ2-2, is DTGVSQNPRHKITKRGQNVTFRCDPISEHNRLYWYRQTLGQGPEFLTYFQNEAQLEKSRLLSDRFSAERPKGSFSTLEIQRTEQGDSAMYLCASSARQGMVSDTGELFFGEGSRLTVL.

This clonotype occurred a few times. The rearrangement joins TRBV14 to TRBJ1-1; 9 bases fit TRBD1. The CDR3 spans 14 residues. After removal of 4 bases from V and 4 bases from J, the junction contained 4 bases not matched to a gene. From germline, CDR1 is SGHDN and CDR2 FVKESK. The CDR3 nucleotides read TGTGCCAGCAGCCCGGGACAGGGATTCACTGAAGCTTTCTTT. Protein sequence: CASSPGQGFTEAFF.

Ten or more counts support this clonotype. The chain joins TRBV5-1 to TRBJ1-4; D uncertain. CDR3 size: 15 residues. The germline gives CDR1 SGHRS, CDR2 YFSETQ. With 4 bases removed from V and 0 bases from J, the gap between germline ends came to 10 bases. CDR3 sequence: CASSPGSTTNEKLFF. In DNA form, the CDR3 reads TGCGCCAGCAGCCCTGGGAGTACAACTAATGAAAAACTGTTTTTT.

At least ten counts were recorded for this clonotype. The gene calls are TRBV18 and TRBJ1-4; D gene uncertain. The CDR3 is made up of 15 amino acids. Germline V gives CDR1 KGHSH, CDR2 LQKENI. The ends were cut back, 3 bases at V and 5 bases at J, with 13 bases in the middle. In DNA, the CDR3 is TGTGCCAGCTCACCCCGTCGGGGTCCGAATGAAAAACTGTTTTTT. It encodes CASSPRRGPNEKLFF.

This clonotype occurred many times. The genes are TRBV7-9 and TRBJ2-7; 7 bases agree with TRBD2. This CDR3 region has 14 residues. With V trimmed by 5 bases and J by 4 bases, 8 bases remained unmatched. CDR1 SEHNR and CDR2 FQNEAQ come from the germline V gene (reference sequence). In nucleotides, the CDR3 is TGTGCCAGCAGCGCAGCGGGGACGCCGTACGAGCAGTACTTC. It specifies CASSAAGTPYEQYF.

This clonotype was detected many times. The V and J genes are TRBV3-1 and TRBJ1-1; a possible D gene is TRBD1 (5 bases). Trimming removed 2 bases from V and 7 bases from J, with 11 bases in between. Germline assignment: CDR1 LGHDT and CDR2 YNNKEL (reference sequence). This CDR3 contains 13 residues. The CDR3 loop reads CASSQSGAGEAFF. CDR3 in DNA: TGTGCCAGCAGCCAAAGTGGGGCGGGTGAAGCTTTCTTT.

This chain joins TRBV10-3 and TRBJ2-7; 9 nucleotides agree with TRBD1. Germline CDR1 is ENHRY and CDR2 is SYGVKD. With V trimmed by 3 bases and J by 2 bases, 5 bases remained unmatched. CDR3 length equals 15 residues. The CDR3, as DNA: TGTGCCATCAGTGACCCGGGACAGGGCGCCTACGAGCAGTACTTC. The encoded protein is CAISDPGQGAYEQYF.

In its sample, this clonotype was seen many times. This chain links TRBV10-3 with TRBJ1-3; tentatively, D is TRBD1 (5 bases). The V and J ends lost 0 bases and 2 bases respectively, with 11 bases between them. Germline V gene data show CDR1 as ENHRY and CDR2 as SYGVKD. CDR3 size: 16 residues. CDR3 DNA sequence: TGTGCCATCAGTGAGTCGCAGGGTACAGCTGGAAACACCATATATTTT. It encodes CAISESQGTAGNTIYF.

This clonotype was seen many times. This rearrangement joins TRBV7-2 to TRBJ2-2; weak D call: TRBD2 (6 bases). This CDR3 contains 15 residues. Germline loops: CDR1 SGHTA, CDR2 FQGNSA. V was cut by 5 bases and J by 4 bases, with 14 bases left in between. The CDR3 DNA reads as TGTGCCAGCAGCCCCCTTGGGGGAGGCACCGGGGAGCTGTTTTTT. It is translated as CASSPLGGGTGELFF.

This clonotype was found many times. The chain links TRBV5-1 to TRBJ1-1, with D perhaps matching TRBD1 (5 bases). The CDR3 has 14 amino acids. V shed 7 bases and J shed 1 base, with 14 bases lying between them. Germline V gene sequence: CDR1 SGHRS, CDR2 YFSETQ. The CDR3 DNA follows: TGCGCCAGCGGAGGACATCCCGGGAACACTGAAGCTTTCTTT. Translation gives CASGGHPGNTEAFF.

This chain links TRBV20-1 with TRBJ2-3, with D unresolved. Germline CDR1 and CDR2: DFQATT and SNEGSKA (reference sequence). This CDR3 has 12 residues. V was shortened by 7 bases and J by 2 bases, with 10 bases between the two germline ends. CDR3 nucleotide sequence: TGCAGTGGAGATGGGGACACAGATACGCAGTATTTT. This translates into CSGDGDTDTQYF.

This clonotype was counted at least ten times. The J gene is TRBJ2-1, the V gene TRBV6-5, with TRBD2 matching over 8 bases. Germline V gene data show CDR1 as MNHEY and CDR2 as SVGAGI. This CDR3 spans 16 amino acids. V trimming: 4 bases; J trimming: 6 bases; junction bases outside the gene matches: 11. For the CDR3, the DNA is TGTGCCAGCAGTTCCCGAAACCTACTAGCGGCCAATGAGCAGTTCTTC. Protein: CASSSRNLLAANEQFF.

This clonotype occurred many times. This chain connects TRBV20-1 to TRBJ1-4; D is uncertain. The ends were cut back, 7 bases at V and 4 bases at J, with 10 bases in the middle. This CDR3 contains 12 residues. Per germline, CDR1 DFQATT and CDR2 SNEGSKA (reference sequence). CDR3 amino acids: CSGEQLNEKLFF. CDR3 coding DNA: TGCAGTGGTGAGCAGCTTAATGAAAAACTGTTTTTT.

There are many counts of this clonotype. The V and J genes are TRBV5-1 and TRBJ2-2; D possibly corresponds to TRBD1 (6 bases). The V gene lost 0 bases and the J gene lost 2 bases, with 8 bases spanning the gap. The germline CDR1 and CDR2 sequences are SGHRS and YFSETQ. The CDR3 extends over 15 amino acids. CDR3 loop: CASSLGDTNTGELFF. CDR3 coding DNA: TGCGCCAGCAGCTTGGGGGACACAAACACCGGGGAGCTGTTTTTT.

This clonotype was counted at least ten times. CDR3 bases: TGCAGCGTTGCGGGAAGCCGGGTCCAAGAGACCCAGTACTTC. This translates into CSVAGSRVQETQYF. This chain joins TRBV29-1 and TRBJ2-5, with a possible D match to TRBD2 (5 bases). The CDR3 is made up of 14 amino acids. V was pared by 4 bases and J by 1 base, with 13 bases between. Germline V CDR1 and CDR2: SQVTM, ANQGSEA.

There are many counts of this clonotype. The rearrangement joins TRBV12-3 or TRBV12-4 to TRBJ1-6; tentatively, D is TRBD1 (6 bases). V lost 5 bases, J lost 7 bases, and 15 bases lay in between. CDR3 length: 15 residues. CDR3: CASSQRAGANSPLHF. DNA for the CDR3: TGTGCCAGCAGTCAACGGGCAGGGGCAAATTCACCCCTCCACTTT.

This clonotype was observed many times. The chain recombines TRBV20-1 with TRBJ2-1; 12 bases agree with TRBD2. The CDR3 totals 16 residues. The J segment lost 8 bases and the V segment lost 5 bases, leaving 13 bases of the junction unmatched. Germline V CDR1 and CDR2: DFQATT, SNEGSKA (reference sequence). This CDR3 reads CSAAWYGLAGRYEQFF. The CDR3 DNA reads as TGCAGTGCTGCGTGGTATGGACTAGCGGGAAGGTATGAGCAGTTCTTC.

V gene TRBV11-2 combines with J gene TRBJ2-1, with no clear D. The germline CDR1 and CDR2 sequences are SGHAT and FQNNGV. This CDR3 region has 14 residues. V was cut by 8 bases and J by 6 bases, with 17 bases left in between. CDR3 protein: CASAQSRTTNEQFF. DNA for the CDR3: TGTGCCAGCGCCCAGAGCCGCACAACCAATGAGCAGTTCTTC.

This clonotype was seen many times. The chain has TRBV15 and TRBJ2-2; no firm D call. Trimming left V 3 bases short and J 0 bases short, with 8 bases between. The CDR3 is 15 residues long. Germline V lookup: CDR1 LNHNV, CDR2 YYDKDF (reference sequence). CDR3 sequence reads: CATSRLPANTGELFF. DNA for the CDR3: TGTGCCACCAGCAGGTTACCAGCGAACACCGGGGAGCTGTTTTTT. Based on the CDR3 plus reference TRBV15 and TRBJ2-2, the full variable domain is DAMVIQNPRYQVTQFGKPVTLSCSQTLNHNVMYWYQQKSSQAPKLLFHYYDKDFNNEADTPDNFQSRRPNTSFCFLDIRSPGLGDTAMYLCATSRLPANTGELFFGEGSRLTVL.